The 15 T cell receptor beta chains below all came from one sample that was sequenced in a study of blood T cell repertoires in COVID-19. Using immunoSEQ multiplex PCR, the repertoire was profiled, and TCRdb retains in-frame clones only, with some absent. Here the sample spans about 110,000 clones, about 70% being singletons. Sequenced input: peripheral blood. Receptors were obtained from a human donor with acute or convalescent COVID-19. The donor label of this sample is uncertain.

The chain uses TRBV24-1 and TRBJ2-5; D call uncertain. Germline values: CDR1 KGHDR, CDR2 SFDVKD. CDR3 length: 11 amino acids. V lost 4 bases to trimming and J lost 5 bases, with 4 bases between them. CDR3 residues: CATSELETQYF. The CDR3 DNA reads TGTGCCACCAGTGAACTGGAGACCCAGTACTTC.

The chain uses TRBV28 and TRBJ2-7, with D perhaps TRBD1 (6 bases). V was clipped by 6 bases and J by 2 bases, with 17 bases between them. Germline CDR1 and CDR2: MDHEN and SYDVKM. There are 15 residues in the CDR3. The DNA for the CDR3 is TGTGCCAGCAGCCCCCCCGGGACAAAAACCTACGAGCAGTACTTC. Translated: CASSPPGTKTYEQYF.

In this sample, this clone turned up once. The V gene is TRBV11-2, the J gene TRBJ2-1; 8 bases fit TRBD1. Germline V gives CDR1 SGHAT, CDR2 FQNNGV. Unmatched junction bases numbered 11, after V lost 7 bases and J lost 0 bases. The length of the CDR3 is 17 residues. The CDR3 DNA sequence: TGTGCCAGCAATGTAAAGGACAGGGCATTCTCCTACAATGAGCAGTTCTTC. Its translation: CASNVKDRAFSYNEQFF.

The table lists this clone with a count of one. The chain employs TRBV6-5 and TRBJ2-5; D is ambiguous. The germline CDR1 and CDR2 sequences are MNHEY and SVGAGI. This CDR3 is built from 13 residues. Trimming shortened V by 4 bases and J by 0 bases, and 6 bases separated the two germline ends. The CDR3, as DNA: TGTGCCAGCAGTTGGTACAACCAAGAGACCCAGTACTTC. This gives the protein CASSWYNQETQYF.

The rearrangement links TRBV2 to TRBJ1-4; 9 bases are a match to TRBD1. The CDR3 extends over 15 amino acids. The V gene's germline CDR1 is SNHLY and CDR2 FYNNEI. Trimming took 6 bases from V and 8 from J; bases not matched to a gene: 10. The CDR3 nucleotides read TGTGCCAGCAGGTCACAGGGGGCGCGGGAAGAAAAACTGTTTTTT. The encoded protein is CASRSQGAREEKLFF.

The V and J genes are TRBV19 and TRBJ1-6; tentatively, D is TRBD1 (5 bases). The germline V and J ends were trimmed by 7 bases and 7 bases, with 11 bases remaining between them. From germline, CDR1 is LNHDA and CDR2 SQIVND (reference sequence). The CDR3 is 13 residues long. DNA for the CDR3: TGTGCCAGTAATCGGGGGAGGAATTCACCCCTCCACTTT. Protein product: CASNRGRNSPLHF.

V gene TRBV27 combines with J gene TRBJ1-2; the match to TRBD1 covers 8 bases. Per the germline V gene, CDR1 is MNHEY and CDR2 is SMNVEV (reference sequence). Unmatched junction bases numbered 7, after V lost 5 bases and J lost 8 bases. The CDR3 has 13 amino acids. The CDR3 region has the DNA TGTGCCAGCAGTGAGGACAGGGTGTTAGGCTACACCTTC. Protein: CASSEDRVLGYTF.

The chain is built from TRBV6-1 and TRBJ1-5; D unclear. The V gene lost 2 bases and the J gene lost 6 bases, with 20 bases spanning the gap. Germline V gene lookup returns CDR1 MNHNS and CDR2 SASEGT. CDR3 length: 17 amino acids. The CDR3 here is CASSENLVTSAGQPQHF. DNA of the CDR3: TGTGCCAGCAGTGAAAATTTAGTAACCTCGGCGGGTCAGCCCCAGCATTTT.

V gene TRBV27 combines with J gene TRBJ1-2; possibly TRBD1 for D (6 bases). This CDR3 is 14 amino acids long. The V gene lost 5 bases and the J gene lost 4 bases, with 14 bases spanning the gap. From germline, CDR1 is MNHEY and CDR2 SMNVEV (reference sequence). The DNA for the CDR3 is TGTGCCAGCAGTGGTACGGGGGGCGTCTATGGCTACACCTTC. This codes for CASSGTGGVYGYTF.

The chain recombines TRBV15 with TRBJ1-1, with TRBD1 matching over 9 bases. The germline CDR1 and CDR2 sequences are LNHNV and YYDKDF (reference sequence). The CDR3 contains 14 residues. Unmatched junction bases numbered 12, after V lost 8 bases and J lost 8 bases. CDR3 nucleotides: TGTGCCACCGGGGGACAGGGAAGGTCAACGGAAGCTTTCTTT. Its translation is CATGGQGRSTEAFF. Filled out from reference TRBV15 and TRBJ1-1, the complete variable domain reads DAMVIQNPRYQVTQFGKPVTLSCSQTLNHNVMYWYQQKSSQAPKLLFHYYDKDFNNEADTPDNFQSRRPNTSFCFLDIRSPGLGDTAMYLCATGGQGRSTEAFFGQGTRLTVV.

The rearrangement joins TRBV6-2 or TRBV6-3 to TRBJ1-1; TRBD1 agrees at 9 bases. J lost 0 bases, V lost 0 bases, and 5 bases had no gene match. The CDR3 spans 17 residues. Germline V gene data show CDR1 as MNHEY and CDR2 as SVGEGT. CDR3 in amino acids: CASSYSTGQGLNTEAFF. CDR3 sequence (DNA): TGTGCCAGCAGTTACTCGACGGGACAGGGCCTGAACACTGAAGCTTTCTTT.

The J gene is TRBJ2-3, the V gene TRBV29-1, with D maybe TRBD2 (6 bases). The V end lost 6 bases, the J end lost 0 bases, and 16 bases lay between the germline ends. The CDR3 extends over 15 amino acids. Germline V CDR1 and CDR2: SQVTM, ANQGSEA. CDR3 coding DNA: TGCAGCGTGGGAGGCGGGTTCTCGAGCACAGATACGCAGTATTTT. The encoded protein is CSVGGGFSSTDTQYF.

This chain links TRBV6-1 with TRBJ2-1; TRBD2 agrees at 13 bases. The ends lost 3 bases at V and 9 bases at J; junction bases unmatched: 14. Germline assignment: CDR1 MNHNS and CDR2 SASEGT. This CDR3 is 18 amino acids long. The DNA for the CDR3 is TGTGCCAGCAGTGAGAAGGGACTAGCGGGGTCTCGCGGGAGTGAGCAGTTCTTC. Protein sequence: CASSEKGLAGSRGSEQFF.

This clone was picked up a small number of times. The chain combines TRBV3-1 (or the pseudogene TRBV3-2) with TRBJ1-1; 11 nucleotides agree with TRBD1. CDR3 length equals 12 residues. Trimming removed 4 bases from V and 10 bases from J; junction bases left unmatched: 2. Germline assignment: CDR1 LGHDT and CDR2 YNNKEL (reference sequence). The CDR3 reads CASSLGTGGAFF. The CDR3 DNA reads TGTGCCAGCAGCCTCGGGACAGGGGGAGCTTTCTTT.

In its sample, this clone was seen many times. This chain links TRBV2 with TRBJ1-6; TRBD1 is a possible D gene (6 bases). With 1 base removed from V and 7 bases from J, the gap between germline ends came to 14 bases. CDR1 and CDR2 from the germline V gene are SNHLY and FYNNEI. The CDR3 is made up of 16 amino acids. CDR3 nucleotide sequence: TGTGCCAGCAGTGAAGGGTCACAGGGAGTCAATTCACCCCTCCACTTT. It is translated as CASSEGSQGVNSPLHF.